This record looks at one T cell receptor beta chain sequence and its context. Its antigen is as yet unknown. Using immunoSEQ multiplex PCR, the repertoire was profiled, and TCRdb retains in-frame clones only, with some absent. This sample has around 26,000 clones, with more than 75% found just once. The data were taken from a study of OX40 agonist ivuxolimab in advanced cancers. V lost 5 bases and J lost 3, with 19 bases in between. The CDR3 has 17 amino acids. CDR1 is SEHNR, CDR2 FQNEAQ, per germline (reference sequence). General study findings and limits: CD8+ T cells averaged more expanded clones than CD4+.

The receptor was derived from an adult with an advanced solid tumor such as melanoma, head and neck, liver or kidney cancer. This specimen consisted of CD4+ or CD8+ T cells sorted from blood, obtained in a trial of the OX40 agonist ivuxolimab. The chain links TRBV7-9 to TRBJ2-2, with D possibly TRBD2 on 5 matching bases. Here the CDR3 reads CASSPYRGPADTGELFF. The DNA of the CDR3 is TGTGCCAGCAGCCCCTATAGAGGGCCAGCCGACACCGGGGAGCTGTTTTTT.